This TCR beta chain is from a study of blood T cell repertoires in COVID-19. Study information: Some COVID-19 samples were acute and others convalescent; all came from the United States, Italy and Spain. In each case, the material was cDNA or gDNA derived from T cells, B-cell-depleted T cells, or PBMCs.

Authors' processing steps: Reference gene primer amplification in the assay estimated nucleated cell counts. The data were produced by immunoSEQ multiplex PCR, yet TCRdb's version contains in-frame clones alone and is incomplete. For V, J and clone size, that table is used; D and trimming come from the DNA. The sample includes some 87,000 clones, 85% to 95% of them seen just once. Germline CDR1 reads MGHDK; CDR2 reads SYGVNS. The CDR3 runs 13 residues. J gave up 8 bases and V 6 bases, and 9 bases lay outside the gene matches. The chain has TRBV25-1 and TRBJ1-1; 7 nucleotides match TRBD1. Sequenced material: peripheral blood. The sequence was obtained from a woman in her fifties or sixties with active COVID-19. CDR3 protein: CASSEGGGREAFF. CDR3 DNA sequence: TGTGCCAGCAGCGAAGGGGGCGGTAGGGAAGCTTTCTTT.